Listed below are T cell receptor beta chains from one sample, sequenced in a study of cytomegalovirus exposure and HLA in healthy donors. Assay: immunoSEQ multiplex PCR; the TCRdb copy retains only in-frame clones and omits some. The table records under 130,000 clones, around 74% of them present only once. The sequencing sample was made of PBMCs. The source is a man aged 40-49 years in good health and CMV-seronegative. Both conserved end residues are part of each CDR3. A D gene is named only where the DNA matches it firmly. The size entry is marked missing in some rows and otherwise reads once, few, many or a size class.

CDR3 DNA | CDR3 protein | J gene | CDR3 length | clone size | V gene | D gene
TGCAGTGCTGCTAGGCCCCTCGAGCAGTACTTC | CSAARPLEQYF | TRBJ2-7 | 11 | NA | TRBV20-1 | NA
TGTGCCAGCAGCTTAGCGGACAACAATCAGCCCCAGCATTTT | CASSLADNNQPQHF | TRBJ1-5 | 14 | NA | TRBV7-9 | NA
TGTGCCAGCAGTGGATCCACATTTAACACCGGGGAGCTGTTTTTT | CASSGSTFNTGELFF | TRBJ2-2 | 15 | NA | TRBV2 | NA
TGCGCCAGCAGCAGACTAGCGGGAGGTTACAATGAGCAGTTCTTC | CASSRLAGGYNEQFF | TRBJ2-1 | 15 | NA | TRBV5-1 | TRBD2
TGTGCCAGCAGCCACACCAGAGCGGGGGGGCCAGTTGAGCAGTTCTTC | CASSHTRAGGPVEQFF | TRBJ2-1 | 16 | few | TRBV4-2 | TRBD2
TGTGCCAGCAGGAAGACCCGGGACAGGGTCCCCGGAAACACCATATATTTT | CASRKTRDRVPGNTIYF | TRBJ1-3 | 17 | NA | TRBV7-8 | TRBD1
TGTGCCATCAGCTGGGACACCACCTACGAGCAGTACTTC | CAISWDTTYEQYF | TRBJ2-7 | 13 | NA | TRBV10-3 | NA
TGTGCCAGCAGCGCCATTGGCAGGGCCCCTGGAAACACCATATATTTT | CASSAIGRAPGNTIYF | TRBJ1-3 | 16 | NA | TRBV9 | NA
TGTGCCAGCAGCTACCTCTTGGCGGGGGGGACCGGGGAGCTGTTTTTT | CASSYLLAGGTGELFF | TRBJ2-2 | 16 | NA | TRBV7-3 | TRBD2
TGTGCCAGCAGCTTAACCGGGACTAATGAGCAGTTCTTC | CASSLTGTNEQFF | TRBJ2-1 | 13 | NA | TRBV7-9 | NA
TGTGCCAGCAGTTTAGGGGGAGGTGGATCCAATGAGCAGTTCTTC | CASSLGGGGSNEQFF | TRBJ2-1 | 15 | NA | TRBV28 | NA
TGTGCCTGGACCCAACTTACAGCCTCCTACGAGCAGTACTTC | CAWTQLTASYEQYF | TRBJ2-7 | 14 | few | TRBV30 | NA
TGCGCCAGCAGAGACAGCCTTGAAGCTTTCTTT | CASRDSLEAFF | TRBJ1-1 | 11 | NA | TRBV5-1 | NA
TGCGCCAGCAGCTTGGTGGTGGGCCAGGGGGAAAAACTGTTTTTT | CASSLVVGQGEKLFF | TRBJ1-4 | 15 | once | TRBV5-1 | NA
TGTGCCAGCAGGAGGGGGCAGAGCTATGGCTACACCTTC | CASRRGQSYGYTF | TRBJ1-2 | 13 | NA | TRBV6-5 | TRBD1
TGTGCCAGCAGCTTTACGACTAGCGGGGGGGCTGGAGATACGCAGTATTTT | CASSFTTSGGAGDTQYF | TRBJ2-3 | 17 | NA | TRBV9 | TRBD2
TGTGCCAGCAGCTTAGTGCTAGCGGATACGCAGTATTTT | CASSLVLADTQYF | TRBJ2-3 | 13 | once | TRBV7-8 | NA
TGTGCCAGCACCCAACAGGGAGGGGAGCAGTTCTTC | CASTQQGGEQFF | TRBJ2-1 | 12 | once | TRBV13 | NA
TGTGCCTGGAGTTGGTTAGCGGGAGAATCCTACGAGCAGTACTTC | CAWSWLAGESYEQYF | TRBJ2-7 | 15 | NA | TRBV30 | TRBD2
TGTGCCAGCAGCCTAATAGCGGGAATGGACGAGCAGTACTTC | CASSLIAGMDEQYF | TRBJ2-7 | 14 | few | TRBV7-9 | TRBD2
TGTGCCAGTAGTATACAGGCACAGTACGAGCAGTACTTC | CASSIQAQYEQYF | TRBJ2-7 | 13 | NA | TRBV19 | NA
TGTGCCAGCAGTTTGGTGGCGGGCTATGGCTACACCTTC | CASSLVAGYGYTF | TRBJ1-2 | 13 | NA | TRBV27 | NA
TGTGCCAGCAGTGGGACTAGCGGGAACACCGGGGAGCTGTTTTTT | CASSGTSGNTGELFF | TRBJ2-2 | 15 | NA | TRBV6-4 | TRBD2
TGTGCCACCAGCAGAGATTCTGGCAGGGGGTCTGAAAAACTGTTTTTT | CATSRDSGRGSEKLFF | TRBJ1-4 | 16 | NA | TRBV15 | TRBD1
TGTGCCAGCAGTTTTACTAGCGGAGCCTACGAGCAGTACTTC | CASSFTSGAYEQYF | TRBJ2-7 | 14 | NA | TRBV28 | TRBD2
TGCAGCGTCGGAACAGCCTCCAATCAGCCCCAGCATTTT | CSVGTASNQPQHF | TRBJ1-5 | 13 | NA | TRBV29-1 | NA
TGCAGCGTCCCAGGGAACACCGGGGAGCTGTTTTTT | CSVPGNTGELFF | TRBJ2-2 | 12 | NA | TRBV29-1 | NA
TGTGCCAGCAGTGGCGACAGGGCCGGGGGCGAGCAGTACTTC | CASSGDRAGGEQYF | TRBJ2-7 | 14 | NA | TRBV25-1 | NA
TGTGCCAGCAGCTTGCAGGGCGCTAAGCAGCCCCAGCATTTT | CASSLQGAKQPQHF | TRBJ1-5 | 14 | NA | TRBV7-6 | NA
TGTGCCAGCAGCCAAGATGGCCTAGCGGGAGTTTACAATGAGCAGTTCTTC | CASSQDGLAGVYNEQFF | TRBJ2-1 | 17 | NA | TRBV4-2 | TRBD2
TGTGCCAGCAGCTTGGACAGCTCTGGAAACACCATATATTTT | CASSLDSSGNTIYF | TRBJ1-3 | 14 | NA | TRBV5-4 | NA
TGTGCCTGCCCTAGGGGGAAGTACGAGCAGTACTTC | CACPRGKYEQYF | TRBJ2-7 | 12 | once | TRBV30 | NA
TGTGCCAGCAGTTTGGTAACTAGCTCCTACAATGAGCAGTTCTTC | CASSLVTSSYNEQFF | TRBJ2-1 | 15 | NA | TRBV27 | NA
TGCGCCAGCAGCCAAGATGGGACAGCATTCTACGAGCAGTACTTC | CASSQDGTAFYEQYF | TRBJ2-7 | 15 | NA | TRBV4-1 | TRBD1
TGTGCCAGCAGCCTCCTAATAGCGGTCCCCTACGAGCAGTACTTC | CASSLLIAVPYEQYF | TRBJ2-7 | 15 | once | TRBV11-2 | NA
TGTGCCAGCAGCGCCGGGACTAGCGGGAGTGGCCCCTCCTACGAGCAGTACTTC | CASSAGTSGSGPSYEQYF | TRBJ2-7 | 18 | NA | TRBV14 | TRBD2